These 24 T cell receptor beta chains were all obtained from the same sample, sequenced in a study of T cell responses to AZD1222 COVID-19 vaccine. Profiling relied on immunoSEQ multiplex PCR, and the TCRdb table lists in-frame clones only, not all of them. The table lists 95,000 to 150,000 clones, roughly 90% of them singletons. The sequencing used peripheral blood, collected on day 0 of AZD1222 vaccination. Every receptor here comes from an adult in good health.

The chain recombines TRBV7-3 with TRBJ2-7, with TRBD1 identical over 11 bases. V dropped 1 base and J dropped 3; count of bases not matched to a gene: 2. The CDR3 is 15 residues long. Germline V gene sequence: CDR1 SGHTA, CDR2 FQGTGA. The DNA of the CDR3 is TGTGCCAGCAGCTTAAAGGGGACAGGGGGCTACGAGCAGTACTTC. Translated, it gives CASSLKGTGGYEQYF.

The chain joins TRBV25-1 to TRBJ1-4; D not resolved. Germline lookup yields CDR1 MGHDK and CDR2 SYGVNS. The CDR3 has 15 amino acids. The V gene lost 2 bases and the J gene lost 7 bases, with 14 bases spanning the gap. The CDR3 region has the DNA TGTGCCAGCAGTGAAGGCCGCCCTTTGGGTGAAAAACTGTTTTTT. It translates to CASSEGRPLGEKLFF.

This clone appeared a single time. CDR3 sequence (DNA): TGTGCCACCAGCAGAGATCCCGGGAAGGCGCAGGGCGGTAATGAAAAACTGTTTTTT. Translating it yields CATSRDPGKAQGGNEKLFF. The chain uses TRBV15 and TRBJ1-4; D perhaps matches TRBD1 (5 bases). Trimming pared 0 bases from V and 4 bases from J, leaving 21 bases between. Germline V gene sequence: CDR1 LNHNV, CDR2 YYDKDF (reference sequence). The CDR3 is made up of 19 amino acids.

This clone is a singleton in its sample. The gene calls are TRBV6-5 and TRBJ1-1; 7 nucleotides agree with TRBD1. The V gene end was trimmed by 2 bases and the J gene end by 7 bases; junction bases not matched to a gene: 4. This CDR3 is 13 amino acids long. Germline CDR1 is MNHEY and CDR2 is SVGAGI. As DNA, the CDR3 is TGTGCCAGCAGTTACAGGGGGCAGGTTGAAGCTTTCTTT. Its protein product is CASSYRGQVEAFF.

J is TRBJ2-7 and V is TRBV19; D unresolved. Germline lookup yields CDR1 LNHDA and CDR2 SQIVND (reference sequence). This CDR3 spans 13 amino acids. Deletions cut 0 bases from V and 4 bases from J, with 7 bases between. CDR3 nucleotide sequence: TGTGCCAGTAGTATAGATGGCAGGTACGAGCAGTACTTC. It yields the protein CASSIDGRYEQYF.

V usage is TRBV5-1 and J usage is TRBJ2-2, with 7 bases fitting TRBD1. The CDR3 is made up of 13 amino acids. The trim removed 10 bases at V and 7 bases at J, leaving 10 bases unmatched. Germline CDR1 is SGHRS and CDR2 is YFSETQ. The CDR3 DNA reads TGCGCCGCCGGGACAGCCACCGGCGGGGAGCTGTTTTTT. Translating gives CAAGTATGGELFF.

CDR3 DNA: TGTGCCAGCTCCTCTCGGGGCACAGATACGCAGTATTTT. It is translated as CASSSRGTDTQYF. This rearrangement joins TRBV5-8 to TRBJ2-3; D ambiguous. Germline V CDR1 and CDR2: SGHTS, YDEGEE. V was pared by 7 bases and J by 1 base, with 10 bases between. This CDR3 has 13 amino acids.

J is TRBJ1-2 and V is TRBV6-5; no clear D. The CDR3 contains 15 residues. V was shortened by 7 bases and J by 4 bases, with 19 bases between the two germline ends. Germline V gene sequence: CDR1 MNHEY, CDR2 SVGAGI. In nucleotides, the CDR3 is TGTGCCAGCACCCTCGGGCCCCCCAACAGCTATGGCTACACCTTC. It is translated as CASTLGPPNSYGYTF.

This clone was seen a handful of times. This chain uses TRBV15 with TRBJ2-3; 7 bases agree with TRBD2. The CDR3 spans 15 residues. Germline-derived CDR1 and CDR2 are LNHNV and YYDKDF (reference sequence). Trimming removed 3 bases from V and 1 base from J; junction bases left unmatched: 4. CDR3: CATSSGLVGTDTQYF. CDR3 in DNA: TGTGCCACCAGCAGCGGACTAGTCGGCACAGATACGCAGTATTTT.

The chain has TRBV7-2 and TRBJ2-4; D call uncertain. CDR1 and CDR2 (germline): SGHTA, FQGNSA. CDR3 length: 12 residues. V lost 2 bases, J lost 9 bases, and 8 bases lay in between. CDR3 in DNA: TGTGCCAGCAGCTTACGCCTCGGCATTCAGTACTTC. It yields the protein CASSLRLGIQYF.

Only one count was recorded for this clone. The gene calls are TRBV12-5 and TRBJ1-1, with D maybe TRBD1 (5 bases). CDR3 length equals 13 residues. V lost 4 bases, J lost 10 bases, and 16 bases lay in between. From germline, CDR1 is LGHNT and CDR2 FRNRAP. The CDR3: CASGSHQTGGAFF. DNA of the CDR3: TGTGCTAGTGGTTCCCACCAAACAGGAGGAGCTTTCTTT. Supplemented by reference TRBV12-5 and TRBJ1-1, the full variable domain reads DARVTQTPRHKVTEMGQEVTMRCQPILGHNTVFWYRQTMMQGLELLAYFRNRAPLDDSGMPKDRFSAEMPDATLATLKIQPSEPRDSAVYFCASGSHQTGGAFFGQGTRLTVV.

The chain carries TRBV3-1 (or the pseudogene TRBV3-2) and TRBJ2-5; possibly TRBD2 for D (6 bases). This CDR3 is built from 17 residues. V gave up 4 bases and J gave up 0 bases, with 18 bases separating them. Germline CDR1 LGHDT, CDR2 YNNKEL (reference sequence). In DNA, the CDR3 is TGTGCCAGCAGCCTCACACCAGGGACTTCGTACCAAGAGACCCAGTACTTC. It translates to CASSLTPGTSYQETQYF.

V usage is TRBV7-8 and J usage is TRBJ2-3; 13 bases line up with TRBD2. The V segment lost 5 bases and the J segment 0 bases; nucleotides outside the gene matches: 8. Germline V gene sequence: CDR1 SGHVS, CDR2 FQNEAQ. The length of the CDR3 is 18 residues. The CDR3 sequence is CASSTGLAGAASTDTQYF. The CDR3 DNA reads TGTGCCAGCAGCACCGGACTAGCGGGGGCCGCTAGCACAGATACGCAGTATTTT.

The V call is TRBV6-1, the J call TRBJ1-2; no definite D call. CDR1 is MNHNS and CDR2 is SASEGT in the germline V gene. Trimming removed 2 bases from V and 8 bases from J, with 24 bases in between. The CDR3 sequence is 17 residues long. CDR3 residues: CASSELSLVGPGNGYTF. The CDR3 DNA sequence: TGTGCCAGCAGTGAATTAAGTCTGGTTGGTCCGGGAAACGGCTACACCTTC.

In regard to this clone: Relative to the germline gene, one junction end is altered; a read error may explain this. The chain couples TRBV7-7 to TRBJ2-7; D is possibly TRBD2 (6 bases). This CDR3 spans 14 amino acids. CDR1 is SSHAT, CDR2 FNYEAQ, per germline (reference sequence). CDR3 region: CASSLAAREMLQYF. In DNA form, the CDR3 reads TGTGCTAGCAGCTTAGCGGCCCGAGAGATGTTGCAGTACTTC.

The chain joins TRBV6-4 to TRBJ1-2; D is uncertain. There are 11 residues in the CDR3. Germline V lookup: CDR1 MRHNA, CDR2 SNTAGT. V lost 4 bases to trimming and J lost 7 bases, with 7 bases between them. CDR3 DNA sequence: TGTGCCAGCAGTGGAGGGATTGGCTACACCTTC. Residues: CASSGGIGYTF.

V gene TRBV19 combines with J gene TRBJ1-4; D is uncertain. Per germline, CDR1 LNHDA and CDR2 SQIVND (reference sequence). The CDR3 is 12 residues long. V lost 3 bases and J lost 8, with 7 bases in between. In DNA, the CDR3 is TGTGCCAGTAGTATGACGGGAGAAAAACTGTTTTTT. Protein product: CASSMTGEKLFF.

With regard to this clone: One end of the junction varies from germline; a read error may be responsible. V usage is TRBV4-3 and J usage is TRBJ2-1; 8 bases match TRBD1. CDR1 LGHNA and CDR2 YSLEER come from the germline V gene. This CDR3 is built from 19 residues. The CDR3 nucleotides are TGCGCCAGCAGCCAAGATCACCAGTTTGGACAGGGTGGGGGCAATGGGCAGTTCTTC. Translating it yields CASSQDHQFGQGGGNGQFF.

A few counts support this clone. The chain employs TRBV4-1 and TRBJ2-7; 11 positions agree with TRBD2. CDR3 length equals 14 residues. In germline, CDR1 is MGHRA, CDR2 YSYEKL. V lost 5 bases and J lost 4; bases outside the gene matches: 4. Here the CDR3 DNA reads TGCGCCAGCAGCTTAGCGGGGGGGCCGTACGAGCAGTACTTC. This translates into CASSLAGGPYEQYF.

This clone appeared a few times. This chain uses TRBV7-2 with TRBJ1-4; tentatively, D is TRBD1 (6 bases). Germline V gives CDR1 SGHTA, CDR2 FQGNSA. V lost 2 bases and J 5 bases, leaving 15 bases between the germline ends. The CDR3 is made up of 16 amino acids. The CDR3 is CASSLNTGQANEKLFF. CDR3 coding DNA: TGTGCCAGCAGCTTAAATACGGGACAAGCCAATGAAAAACTGTTTTTT.

The chain uses TRBV2 and TRBJ1-6; D possibly corresponds to TRBD1 (5 bases). Germline values: CDR1 SNHLY, CDR2 FYNNEI. Trimming removed 4 bases at V and 5 bases at J, with 9 bases between. The CDR3 runs to 14 residues. The CDR3 region is CASSVGPDNSPLHF. Written as DNA, the CDR3 is TGTGCCAGCAGTGTGGGACCGGATAATTCACCCCTCCACTTT.

This clone was seen once. The chain is built from TRBV13 and TRBJ2-3, with TRBD2 identical over 7 bases. CDR3 length equals 16 residues. CDR1 and CDR2 (germline): PRHDT, FYEKMQ (reference sequence). Trimming removed 4 bases from V and 6 bases from J; junction bases left unmatched: 13. Here the CDR3 DNA reads TGTGCCAGCAGCTACGGACTAGACACCCGCCATGATACGCAGTATTTT. It yields the protein CASSYGLDTRHDTQYF.

The V gene is TRBV11-2, the J gene TRBJ1-1, with D maybe TRBD1 (6 bases). Germline CDR1 and CDR2: SGHAT and FQNNGV. V gave up 1 base and J gave up 5 bases, with 17 bases separating them. This CDR3 contains 16 residues. CDR3 sequence reads: CASSLGHGGGGTEAFF. In DNA, the CDR3 is TGTGCCAGCAGCTTAGGGCATGGAGGGGGGGGGACTGAAGCTTTCTTT.

The chain joins TRBV4-1 to TRBJ1-1, with unresolved D. The CDR3 totals 19 residues. Trimming took 3 bases from V and 3 from J, leaving 26 bases between them. Germline V lookup: CDR1 MGHRA, CDR2 YSYEKL. The CDR3 region is CASSQGLGQFGRFHTEAFF. The CDR3 nucleotides are TGCGCCAGCAGCCAGGGCCTTGGCCAGTTTGGGAGGTTTCACACTGAAGCTTTCTTT.